This T cell receptor beta chain is from a study of blood T cell repertoires in COVID-19. Study context: The cDNA or gDNA used as material had been derived from T cells, B-cell-depleted T cells, or PBMCs.

The CDR3 sequence is 16 residues long. Germline values: CDR1 MNHEY, CDR2 SVGAGI. V was trimmed by 0 bases and J by 1 base, leaving 12 bases between them. This clone was seen only once. The protocol was immunoSEQ multiplex PCR, while the TCRdb copy is restricted to in-frame clones and leaves out a portion. The top ten hold 1.5% to 2% of the sample, which has about 150,000 clones, about 73% seen once. The chain combines TRBV6-5 with TRBJ1-1; D is ambiguous. Input material: peripheral blood. This TCR was recovered from a man older than 75 with acute or convalescent COVID-19. Written as DNA, the CDR3 is TGTGCCAGCAGTTACTCGCGGAAGGCCGCGAACACTGAAGCTTTCTTT. Its protein is CASSYSRKAANTEAFF.